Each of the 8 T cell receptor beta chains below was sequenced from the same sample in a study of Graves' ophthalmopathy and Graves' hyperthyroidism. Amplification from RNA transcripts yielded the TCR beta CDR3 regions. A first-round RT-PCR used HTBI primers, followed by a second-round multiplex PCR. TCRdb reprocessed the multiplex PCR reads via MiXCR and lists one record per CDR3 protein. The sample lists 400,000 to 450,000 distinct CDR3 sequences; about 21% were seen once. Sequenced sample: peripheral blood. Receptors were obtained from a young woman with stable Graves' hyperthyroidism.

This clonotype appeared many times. In DNA, the CDR3 is TGCAGCGTTGCTTCCTCCCTCGAGCAGTACTTC. Protein product: CSVASSLEQYF. The chain recombines TRBV29-1 with TRBJ2-7; D call uncertain. Germline assignment: CDR1 SQVTM and CDR2 ANQGSEA. This CDR3 has 11 amino acids. Trimming took off 4 bases at V and 6 bases at J, with 10 bases between the two ends.

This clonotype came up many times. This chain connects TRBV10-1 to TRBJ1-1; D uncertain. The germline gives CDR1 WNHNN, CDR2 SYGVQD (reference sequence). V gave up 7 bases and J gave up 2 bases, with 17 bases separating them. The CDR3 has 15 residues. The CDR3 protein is CASNTRRGSNTEAFF. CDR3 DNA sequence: TGCGCCAGCAATACCAGACGAGGATCCAACACTGAAGCTTTCTTT.

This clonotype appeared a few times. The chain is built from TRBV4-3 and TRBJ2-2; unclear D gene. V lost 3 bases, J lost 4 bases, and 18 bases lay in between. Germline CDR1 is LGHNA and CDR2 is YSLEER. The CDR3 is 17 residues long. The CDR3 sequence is CASSHTLLVRSTGELFF. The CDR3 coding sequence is TGCGCCAGCAGCCACACTCTCCTGGTGCGGTCCACCGGGGAGCTGTTTTTT.

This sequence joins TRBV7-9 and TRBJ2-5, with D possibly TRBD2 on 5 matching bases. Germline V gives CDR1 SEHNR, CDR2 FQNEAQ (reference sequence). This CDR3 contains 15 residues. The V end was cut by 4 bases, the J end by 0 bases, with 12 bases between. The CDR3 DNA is TGTGCCAGCAGCTCAGCCCTAGCTAACCAAGAGACCCAGTACTTC. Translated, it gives CASSSALANQETQYF. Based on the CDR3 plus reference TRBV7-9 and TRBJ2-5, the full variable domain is DTGVSQNPRHKITKRGQNVTFRCDPISEHNRLYWYRQTLGQGPEFLTYFQNEAQLEKSRLLSDRFSAERPKGSFSTLEIQRTEQGDSAMYLCASSSALANQETQYFGPGTRLLVL.

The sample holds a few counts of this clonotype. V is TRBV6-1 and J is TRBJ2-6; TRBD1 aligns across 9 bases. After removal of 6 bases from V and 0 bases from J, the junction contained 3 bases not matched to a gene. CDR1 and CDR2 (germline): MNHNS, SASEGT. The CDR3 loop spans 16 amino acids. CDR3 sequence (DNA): TGTGCCAGCAGAACGACAGGGGGCTCTGGGGCCAACGTCCTGACTTTC. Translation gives CASRTTGGSGANVLTF.

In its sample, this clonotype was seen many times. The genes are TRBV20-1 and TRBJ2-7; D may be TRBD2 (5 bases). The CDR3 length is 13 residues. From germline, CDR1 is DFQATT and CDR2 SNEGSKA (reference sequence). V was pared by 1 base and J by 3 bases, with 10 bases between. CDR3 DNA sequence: TGCAGTGCTAGAGCTGGTAGCGTCTACGAGCAGTACTTC. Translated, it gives CSARAGSVYEQYF.

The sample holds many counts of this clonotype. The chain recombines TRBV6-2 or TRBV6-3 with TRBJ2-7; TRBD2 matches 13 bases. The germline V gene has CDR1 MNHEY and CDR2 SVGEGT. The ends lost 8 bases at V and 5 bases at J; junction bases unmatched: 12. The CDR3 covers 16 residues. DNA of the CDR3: TGTGCCAGCCGGGGACTAGCGGGATTGGGCCCTGACGAGCAGTACTTC. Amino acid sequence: CASRGLAGLGPDEQYF.

The CDR3 loop is CASSYADRFYTEAFF. The CDR3 bases are TGTGCCAGCAGTTACGCGGACAGATTTTACACTGAAGCTTTCTTT. This chain uses TRBV6-5 with TRBJ1-1; a possible D gene is TRBD1 (6 bases). The CDR3 consists of 15 residues. V gave up 2 bases and J gave up 3 bases, with 13 bases separating them. The V gene's germline CDR1 is MNHEY and CDR2 SVGAGI.